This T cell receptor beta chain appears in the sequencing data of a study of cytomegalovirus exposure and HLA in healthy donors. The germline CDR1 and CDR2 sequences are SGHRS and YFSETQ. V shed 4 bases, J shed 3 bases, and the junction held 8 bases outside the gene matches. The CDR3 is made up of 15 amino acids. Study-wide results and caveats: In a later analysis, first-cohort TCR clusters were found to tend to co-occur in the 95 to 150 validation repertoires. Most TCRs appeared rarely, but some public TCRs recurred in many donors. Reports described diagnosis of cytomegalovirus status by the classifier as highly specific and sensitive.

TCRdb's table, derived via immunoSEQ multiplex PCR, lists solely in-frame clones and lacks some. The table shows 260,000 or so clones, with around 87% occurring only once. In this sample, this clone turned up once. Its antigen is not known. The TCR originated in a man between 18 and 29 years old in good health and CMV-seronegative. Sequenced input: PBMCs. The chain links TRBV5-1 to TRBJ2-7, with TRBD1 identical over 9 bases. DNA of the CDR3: TGCGCCAGCAGCGCGGTTGGGACAGGGAGCTACGAGCAGTACTTC. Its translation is CASSAVGTGSYEQYF.